These 19 T cell receptor beta chains were all obtained from the same sample, sequenced in a study of blood T cell repertoires in COVID-19. Profiling relied on immunoSEQ multiplex PCR, and the TCRdb table lists in-frame clones only, not all of them. The repertoire holds under 130,000 clones, with around 81% as singletons. Sequencing input: peripheral blood. Receptor source: a woman aged 70-85 years with acute or convalescent COVID-19.

The chain joins TRBV30 to TRBJ1-5, with TRBD1 identical over 10 bases. Germline assignment: CDR1 GTSNPN and CDR2 SVGIG (reference sequence). The CDR3 is 14 residues long. Unmatched junction bases numbered 7, after V lost 0 bases and J lost 11 bases. This chain's CDR3 is CAWSVLGTGDSQHF. The CDR3 DNA follows: TGTGCCTGGAGTGTACTTGGGACAGGGGATTCCCAGCATTTT.

V is TRBV9 and J is TRBJ2-7; 7 nucleotides align to TRBD2. The CDR3 consists of 16 residues. Germline V gene lookup returns CDR1 SGDLS and CDR2 YYNGEE. Trimming at V came to 0 bases and at J to 6 bases, leaving 12 bases not matched to a gene. CDR3 nucleotides: TGTGCCAGCAGCGTAGACCCTAGCGGAGTTAGAACCGAGCAGTACTTC. Amino acid sequence: CASSVDPSGVRTEQYF. The entire variable domain, with the rest obtained from reference TRBV9 and TRBJ2-7, is as follows: DSGVTQTPKHLITATGQRVTLRCSPRSGDLSVYWYQQSLDQGLQFLIQYYNGEERAKGNILERFSAQQFPDLHSELNLSSLELGDSALYFCASSVDPSGVRTEQYFGPGTRLTVT.

This chain connects TRBV10-3 to TRBJ1-2; possibly TRBD1 for D (6 bases). CDR1 and CDR2 (germline): ENHRY, SYGVKD. V lost 6 bases, J lost 2 bases, and 16 bases lay in between. The CDR3 is 15 residues long. CDR3 DNA sequence: TGTGCCATCAGATATCAACAGGGATTCAACTATGGCTACACCTTC. Translating gives CAIRYQQGFNYGYTF.

The gene calls are TRBV5-1 and TRBJ2-2, with D hard to call. Trimming took 0 bases from V and 6 from J, leaving 6 bases between them. Per the germline V gene, CDR1 is SGHRS and CDR2 is YFSETQ. This CDR3 has 13 residues. The CDR3 is CASSLVYPGELFF. Here the CDR3 DNA reads TGCGCCAGCAGCTTGGTGTATCCCGGGGAGCTGTTTTTT.

This clone was counted a few times. The rearrangement joins TRBV7-9 to TRBJ2-6; tentatively, D is TRBD2 (6 bases). CDR1 and CDR2 (germline): SEHNR, FQNEAQ (reference sequence). V was cut by 4 bases and J by 2 bases, with 9 bases left in between. The CDR3 extends over 15 amino acids. This CDR3 reads CASSWRGTGANVLTF. In nucleotides, the CDR3 is TGTGCCAGCAGCTGGCGGGGTACTGGGGCCAACGTCCTGACTTTC.

CDR3 protein: CASSFDANLRGGYTF. CDR3 DNA: TGTGCCAGCAGCTTCGACGCGAACCTCAGAGGGGGCTACACCTTC. This chain joins TRBV7-9 and TRBJ1-2; D gene uncertain. There are 15 residues in the CDR3. V was shortened by 3 bases and J by 8 bases, with 19 bases between the two germline ends. Germline V gene lookup returns CDR1 SEHNR and CDR2 FQNEAQ (reference sequence).

J is TRBJ1-4 and V is TRBV2, with no clear D. V dropped 6 bases and J dropped 7 bases, with 15 bases sitting between them. The CDR3 runs to 14 residues. Per germline, CDR1 SNHLY and CDR2 FYNNEI. CDR3 in amino acids: CASRWERDAEKLFF. CDR3 coding DNA: TGTGCCAGCAGATGGGAGAGGGATGCTGAAAAACTGTTTTTT.

J is TRBJ2-3 and V is TRBV28, with a possible D match to TRBD1 (5 bases). Germline V lookup: CDR1 MDHEN, CDR2 SYDVKM. The CDR3 sequence is 15 residues long. Trimming pared 6 bases from V and 1 base from J, leaving 14 bases between. This chain's CDR3 is CASSPVGRGTDTQYF. CDR3 coding DNA: TGTGCCAGCAGCCCTGTGGGGCGCGGCACAGATACGCAGTATTTT.

The V gene is TRBV5-1, the J gene TRBJ1-6; the D gene is possibly TRBD1 (6 bases). Trimming removed 2 bases from V and 7 bases from J, with 13 bases in between. Germline CDR1 is SGHRS and CDR2 is YFSETQ. The CDR3 has 15 residues. Here the CDR3 DNA reads TGCGCCAGCAGCTTTGGGGGCGCCGTCAATTCACCCCTCCACTTT. Its translation is CASSFGGAVNSPLHF.

The V gene is TRBV7-6, the J gene TRBJ1-1; 7 bases align to TRBD1. CDR3 size: 12 residues. V was clipped by 5 bases and J by 4 bases; unmatched bases: 1. CDR1 is SGHVS and CDR2 is FNYEAQ in the germline V gene. DNA for the CDR3: TGTGCCAGCAGCCCAGGGGGCACTGAAGCTTTCTTT. Residues: CASSPGGTEAFF.

The chain employs TRBV10-2 and TRBJ1-1; tentatively, D is TRBD1 (6 bases). Germline V gene lookup returns CDR1 WSHSY and CDR2 SAAADI. This CDR3 comprises 13 residues. Trimming stripped 9 bases from V and 5 bases from J, with 16 bases between. CDR3 residues: CASTAGDRTEAFF. CDR3 DNA: TGCGCCAGTACCGCAGGGGATCGAACTGAAGCTTTCTTT.

This clone was seen a handful of times. In the same sample, other DNA sequences code for this CDR3. CDR3 loop: CSVERQGNTEAFF. CDR3 DNA: TGCAGCGTTGAAAGACAGGGGAACACTGAAGCTTTCTTT. The chain employs TRBV29-1 and TRBJ1-1; 7 bases align to TRBD1. J was trimmed by 1 base and V by 2 bases; bases with no gene match: 1. Germline loops: CDR1 SQVTM, CDR2 ANQGSEA. The CDR3 spans 13 residues.

This chain links TRBV18 with TRBJ1-2, with 12 bases lining up with TRBD1. After removal of 0 bases from V and 8 bases from J, the junction contained 10 bases not matched to a gene. The CDR3 consists of 17 residues. Per the germline V gene, CDR1 is KGHSH and CDR2 is LQKENI. The CDR3 DNA follows: TGTGCCAGCTCACCACCTGTAGCCGGGACAGGGGGCGCAGGCTACACCTTC. Protein sequence: CASSPPVAGTGGAGYTF.

A few counts support this clone. This sequence joins TRBV7-6 and TRBJ2-2, with D unclear. Germline values: CDR1 SGHVS, CDR2 FNYEAQ. The CDR3 runs 12 residues. Trimming removed 5 bases from V and 10 bases from J, with 11 bases in between. CDR3 region: CASSPIEAELFF. DNA for the CDR3: TGTGCCAGCAGCCCCATCGAAGCGGAGCTGTTTTTT.

The chain links TRBV9 to TRBJ2-5; 12 bases fit TRBD1. The CDR3 covers 17 residues. The J segment lost 5 bases and the V segment lost 4 bases, leaving 12 bases of the junction unmatched. Per the germline V gene, CDR1 is SGDLS and CDR2 is YYNGEE. CDR3: CASSKTTGTGGLETQYF. The CDR3 DNA sequence: TGTGCCAGCAGCAAAACTACCGGGACAGGGGGCTTGGAGACCCAGTACTTC.

J is TRBJ1-2 and V is TRBV3-1 (or the pseudogene TRBV3-2); D remains unclear. This CDR3 region has 11 residues. Germline V CDR1 and CDR2: LGHDT, YNNKEL (reference sequence). With 1 base removed from V and 6 bases from J, the gap between germline ends came to 3 bases. CDR3 loop: CASSQGHGYTF. CDR3 nucleotide sequence: TGTGCCAGCAGCCAAGGGCATGGCTACACCTTC.

This rearrangement joins TRBV7-7 to TRBJ1-1, with TRBD1 identical over 7 bases. J was trimmed by 0 bases and V by 1 base; bases with no gene match: 11. The germline gives CDR1 SSHAT, CDR2 FNYEAQ (reference sequence). CDR3 length: 18 amino acids. This chain's CDR3 is CASSLVLGQHLMNTEAFF. CDR3 in DNA: TGTGCCAGCAGCTTAGTGCTGGGACAGCACCTCATGAACACTGAAGCTTTCTTT.

This clone was seen more than once but under ten times. The chain links TRBV9 to TRBJ2-3, with a tentative D call TRBD1 (6 bases). The CDR3 contains 14 residues. The germline gives CDR1 SGDLS, CDR2 YYNGEE. V lost 4 bases to trimming and J lost 3 bases, with 12 bases between them. CDR3: CASSPWGTTDTQYF. The CDR3 nucleotides read TGTGCCAGCAGCCCCTGGGGGACAACAGATACGCAGTATTTT. Filled out from reference TRBV9 and TRBJ2-3, the complete variable domain reads DSGVTQTPKHLITATGQRVTLRCSPRSGDLSVYWYQQSLDQGLQFLIQYYNGEERAKGNILERFSAQQFPDLHSELNLSSLELGDSALYFCASSPWGTTDTQYFGPGTRLTVL.

The chain uses TRBV27 and TRBJ2-1, with 7 positions matching TRBD1. The CDR3 covers 13 residues. Trimming cost V 3 bases and J 12 bases; bases outside gene matches: 8. The germline CDR1 and CDR2 sequences are MNHEY and SMNVEV (reference sequence). This CDR3 reads CASSFSTGQRQFF. As DNA, the CDR3 is TGTGCCAGCAGTTTCTCTACGGGACAGAGGCAGTTCTTC.